The 21 T cell receptor beta chains below come from one sample, sequenced in a study of T cell changes during pregnancy in multiple sclerosis. Produced via immunoSEQ multiplex PCR; TCRdb's table is partial and in-frame only. This table holds 25,000 to 35,000 clones, around nine tenths found once. The sample was CD8+ T cells from peripheral blood mononuclear cells, taken in the second trimester of pregnancy. All receptors come from a female donor with multiple sclerosis, enrolled in a pregnancy study.

The chain employs TRBV5-1 and TRBJ2-2; no reliable D call. The CDR3 consists of 16 residues. Trimming removed 2 bases at V and 3 bases at J, with 14 bases between. The germline V gene encodes CDR1 SGHRS and CDR2 YFSETQ. CDR3 amino acids: CASSFFSSEYTGELFF. DNA for the CDR3: TGCGCCAGCAGCTTCTTCTCCAGCGAGTACACCGGGGAGCTGTTTTTT.

This clone was counted once. V is TRBV2 and J is TRBJ2-7; 11 nucleotides align to TRBD1. V shed 6 bases and J 7 bases; nucleotides not matched to a gene: 2. The V gene's germline CDR1 is SNHLY and CDR2 FYNNEI. This CDR3 has 12 amino acids. DNA of the CDR3: TGTGCCAGCAGGGACAGGGGGCGAGAGCAGTACTTC. Encoded protein: CASRDRGREQYF.

The chain has TRBV30 and TRBJ2-7, with 10 bases fitting TRBD2. The CDR3 sequence is 16 residues long. The V gene's germline CDR1 is GTSNPN and CDR2 SVGIG (reference sequence). J was trimmed by 4 bases and V by 1 base; bases with no gene match: 10. Here the CDR3 reads CAWSEPAGGSRYEQYF. The CDR3 DNA sequence: TGTGCCTGGAGTGAACCAGCGGGGGGGAGTAGATACGAGCAGTACTTC.

This clone was found once. The chain recombines TRBV4-1 with TRBJ1-5; D ambiguous. CDR1 is MGHRA and CDR2 is YSYEKL in the germline V gene. V lost 3 bases and J 5 bases, leaving 11 bases between the germline ends. The CDR3 has 14 residues. The CDR3 bases are TGCGCCAGCAGCCATACTGGGCCCTATCAGCCCCAGCATTTT. Its translation: CASSHTGPYQPQHF.

This chain uses TRBV4-3 with TRBJ2-2; D is possibly TRBD2 (6 bases). Germline CDR1 reads LGHNA; CDR2 reads YSLEER. Trimming pared 0 bases from V and 3 bases from J, leaving 17 bases between. This CDR3 contains 18 residues. CDR3 in amino acids: CASSQEEPGRSDTGELFF. The CDR3 nucleotides read TGCGCCAGCAGCCAAGAAGAGCCAGGGAGGTCGGACACCGGGGAGCTGTTTTTT.

With respect to this clone: At the DNA level, this CDR3 is encoded by other sequences in the same sample as well. The chain links TRBV5-1 to TRBJ2-7; D perhaps matches TRBD2 (7 bases). V dropped 4 bases and J dropped 2 bases, with 19 bases sitting between them. CDR3 length equals 16 residues. Germline V gene lookup returns CDR1 SGHRS and CDR2 YFSETQ. The CDR3 DNA reads as TGCGCCAGCAGCCCACGGGGGCTAGCGGAGCCCTACGAGCAGTACTTC. Protein product: CASSPRGLAEPYEQYF. The full variable domain, completed using reference TRBV5-1 and TRBJ2-7, is KAGVTQTPRYLIKTRGQQVTLSCSPISGHRSVSWYQQTPGQGLQFLFEYFSETQRNKGNFPGRFSGRQFSNSRSEMNVSTLELGDSALYLCASSPRGLAEPYEQYFGPGTRLTVT.

The gene calls are TRBV5-1 and TRBJ2-7, with a possible D match to TRBD2 (6 bases). The germline CDR1 and CDR2 sequences are SGHRS and YFSETQ. This CDR3 comprises 15 residues. V was pared by 1 base and J by 5 bases, with 16 bases between. This CDR3 reads CASSLSEGGPDEQYF. CDR3 DNA sequence: TGCGCCAGCAGCTTGTCAGAGGGAGGCCCTGACGAGCAGTACTTC. The variable domain in full, completed from reference TRBV5-1 and TRBJ2-7, reads KAGVTQTPRYLIKTRGQQVTLSCSPISGHRSVSWYQQTPGQGLQFLFEYFSETQRNKGNFPGRFSGRQFSNSRSEMNVSTLELGDSALYLCASSLSEGGPDEQYFGPGTRLTVT.

This chain connects TRBV19 to TRBJ2-3; D may be TRBD1 (5 bases). The CDR3 loop spans 14 amino acids. Germline V CDR1 and CDR2: LNHDA, SQIVND (reference sequence). V lost 7 bases and J lost 4, with 15 bases in between. The CDR3 region has the DNA TGTGCCAGTACCCCTCAGGGCCTGCCAGATACGCAGTATTTT. Amino acids: CASTPQGLPDTQYF.

V usage is TRBV27 and J usage is TRBJ2-1, with D possibly TRBD1 on 5 matching bases. V was pared by 2 bases and J by 3 bases, with 11 bases between. The CDR3 has 15 residues. Germline CDR1 reads MNHEY; CDR2 reads SMNVEV (reference sequence). The DNA for the CDR3 is TGTGCCAGCAGTTTAGGGGCCCGAGTCTACAATGAGCAGTTCTTC. Encoded protein: CASSLGARVYNEQFF.

The genes are TRBV5-5 and TRBJ1-1; TRBD1 is a possible D gene (5 bases). The CDR3 loop spans 15 amino acids. With 5 bases removed from V and 4 bases from J, the gap between germline ends came to 18 bases. Germline V gives CDR1 SGHKS, CDR2 YYEKEE (reference sequence). For the CDR3, the DNA is TGTGCCAGCAGGAACCCGACGGGGGTGAGCACTGAAGCTTTCTTT. Amino acid sequence: CASRNPTGVSTEAFF.

The chain joins TRBV27 to TRBJ1-5; TRBD1 is a possible D gene (6 bases). V lost 3 bases to trimming and J lost 1 base, with 7 bases between them. Germline CDR1 and CDR2: MNHEY and SMNVEV (reference sequence). CDR3 length: 14 residues. CDR3 amino acids: CASSFGQSNQPQHF. The CDR3 DNA is TGTGCCAGCAGTTTCGGACAGAGCAATCAGCCCCAGCATTTT.

The chain uses TRBV2 and TRBJ2-7; D is perhaps TRBD1 (6 bases). Germline CDR1 is SNHLY and CDR2 is FYNNEI. V was cut by 1 base and J by 1 base, with 17 bases left in between. The CDR3 loop spans 17 amino acids. CDR3 protein: CASSEGVLQGESYEQYF. The CDR3 nucleotides read TGTGCCAGCAGTGAAGGGGTGTTACAGGGCGAATCCTACGAGCAGTACTTC.

The chain joins TRBV6-6 to TRBJ1-2; no definite D call. Germline CDR1 reads MNHNY; CDR2 reads SVGAGI (reference sequence). Trimming pared 5 bases from V and 4 bases from J, leaving 20 bases between. The CDR3 runs 16 residues. The CDR3 nucleotides read TGTGCCAGCAGTCGACCGACTGGGAGAAAGACCTATGGCTACACCTTC. Its translation is CASSRPTGRKTYGYTF.

The J gene is TRBJ2-5, the V gene TRBV4-1; 8 positions agree with TRBD2. The V gene end was trimmed by 8 bases and the J gene end by 1 base; junction bases not matched to a gene: 6. The CDR3 is 14 residues long. Germline V gene data show CDR1 as MGHRA and CDR2 as YSYEKL. CDR3: CASSRGVLQETQYF. The CDR3 DNA reads as TGCGCCAGCTCGCGGGGGGTCCTCCAAGAGACCCAGTACTTC.

This clone was seen once. The rearrangement uses TRBV10-3 and TRBJ1-2; TRBD1 aligns across 7 bases. With 0 bases clipped from V and 2 bases from J, the junction kept 0 bases outside the gene matches. The CDR3 length is 14 residues. CDR1 is ENHRY, CDR2 SYGVKD, per germline. The CDR3: CAISESTGNYGYTF. CDR3 sequence (DNA): TGTGCCATCAGTGAGTCGACAGGGAACTATGGCTACACCTTC.

The chain carries TRBV10-3 and TRBJ2-7, with D possibly matching TRBD2 (7 bases). The germline CDR1 and CDR2 sequences are ENHRY and SYGVKD. The CDR3 has 15 residues. The V end was cut by 3 bases, the J end by 0 bases, with 12 bases between. This chain's CDR3 is CAISEGGEYSYEQYF. CDR3 nucleotide sequence: TGTGCCATCAGTGAAGGGGGGGAATACTCCTACGAGCAGTACTTC.

This chain joins TRBV4-1 and TRBJ2-1; 7 bases agree with TRBD1. Trimming removed 0 bases from V and 3 bases from J; junction bases left unmatched: 5. The germline CDR1 and CDR2 sequences are MGHRA and YSYEKL. The CDR3 is 16 residues long. Here the CDR3 DNA reads TGCGCCAGCAGCCAAGACGGGACAGCCGACTACAATGAGCAGTTCTTC. Encoded protein: CASSQDGTADYNEQFF.

The chain recombines TRBV5-4 with TRBJ1-2; the D is unclear. The V gene lost 3 bases and the J gene lost 8 bases, with 11 bases spanning the gap. The CDR3 totals 12 residues. CDR1 is SGHNT, CDR2 YYREEE, per germline (reference sequence). The CDR3 bases are TGTGCCAGCAGCTCCGGACTAAGCGGCTACACCTTC. This sequence encodes CASSSGLSGYTF.

This chain uses TRBV19 with TRBJ1-5; the D is unclear. The ends were cut back, 5 bases at V and 4 bases at J, with 9 bases in the middle. The germline CDR1 and CDR2 sequences are LNHDA and SQIVND (reference sequence). CDR3 length equals 13 residues. The CDR3 loop reads CASSPLFNQPQHF. Written as DNA, the CDR3 is TGTGCCAGTAGTCCCCTTTTTAATCAGCCCCAGCATTTT. Full variable domain (outside the CDR3, taken from reference TRBV19 and TRBJ1-5): DGGITQSPKYLFRKEGQNVTLSCEQNLNHDAMYWYRQDPGQGLRLIYYSQIVNDFQKGDIAEGYSVSREKKESFPLTVTSAQKNPTAFYLCASSPLFNQPQHFGDGTRLSIL.

The chain couples TRBV7-3 to TRBJ1-1; 7 nucleotides match TRBD1. J gave up 3 bases and V 5 bases, and 12 bases lay outside the gene matches. There are 16 residues in the CDR3. The germline V gene has CDR1 SGHTA and CDR2 FQGTGA. The CDR3 nucleotides read TGTGCCAGCAGCGATAGTACAGGGGTTGGGTACACTGAAGCTTTCTTT. Protein: CASSDSTGVGYTEAFF.

This clone was recorded a few times. This chain links TRBV6-5 with TRBJ2-1, with TRBD1 identical over 8 bases. The V segment lost 4 bases and the J segment 8 bases; nucleotides outside the gene matches: 10. The CDR3 is 15 amino acids. Germline V lookup: CDR1 MNHEY, CDR2 SVGAGI. The CDR3 DNA reads TGTGCCAGCAGTTTTTCCACAGGGGGATCGGATGAGCAGTTCTTC. Encoded protein: CASSFSTGGSDEQFF.